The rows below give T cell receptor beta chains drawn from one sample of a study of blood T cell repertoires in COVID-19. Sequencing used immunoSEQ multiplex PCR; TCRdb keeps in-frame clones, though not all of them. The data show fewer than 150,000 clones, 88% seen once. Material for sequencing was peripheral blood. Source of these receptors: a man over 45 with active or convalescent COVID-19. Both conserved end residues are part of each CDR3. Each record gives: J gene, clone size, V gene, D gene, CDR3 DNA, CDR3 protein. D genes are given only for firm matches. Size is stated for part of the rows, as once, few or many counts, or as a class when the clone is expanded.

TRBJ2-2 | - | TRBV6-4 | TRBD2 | TGTGCCAGCCCACCTACCATACTAGCGGATTTGAACACCGGGGAGCTGTTTTTT | CASPPTILADLNTGELFF
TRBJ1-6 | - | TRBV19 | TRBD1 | TGTGCCAGTAGTATATTCGGGACAGGGTTATCACCCCTCCACTTT | CASSIFGTGLSPLHF
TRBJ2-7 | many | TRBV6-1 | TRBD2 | TGTGCCAGCAGTGCAGCGGGAGGGGGTACCTACGAGCAGTACTTC | CASSAAGGGTYEQYF
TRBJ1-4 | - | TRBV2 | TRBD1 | TGTGCCAGCAGTGACGGGGGACAGGGAGGTGAAAAACTGTTTTTT | CASSDGGQGGEKLFF
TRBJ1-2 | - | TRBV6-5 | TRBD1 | TGTGCCAGCAGTCGCAACCGGGACAGAAACTATGGCTACACCTTC | CASSRNRDRNYGYTF
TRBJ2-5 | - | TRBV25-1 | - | TGTGCCAGCAGCGGTTGGGGAGCCCAAGAGACCCAGTACTTC | CASSGWGAQETQYF
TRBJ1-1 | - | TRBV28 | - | TGTGCCAGCAGTTTAGTCAGTGAAGCTTTCTTT | CASSLVSEAFF
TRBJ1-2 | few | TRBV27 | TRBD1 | TGTGCCAGCAGCGGGACAGGGGGTATTAAAGGCTATGGCTACACCTTC | CASSGTGGIKGYGYTF
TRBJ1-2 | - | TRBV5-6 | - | TGTGCCAGCAGCTTGGCAGAAGGCTACACCTTC | CASSLAEGYTF
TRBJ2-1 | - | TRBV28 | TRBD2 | TGTGCCAGCAGTTTGGGAATAGCGGGAGGGGTTGAGCAGTTCTTC | CASSLGIAGGVEQFF
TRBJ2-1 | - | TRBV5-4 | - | TGTGCCAGCAGCTTGGTTCCCCGGCCAGGTCCAGGCTGGGAGCAGTTCTTC | CASSLVPRPGPGWEQFF
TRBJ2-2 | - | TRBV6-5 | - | TGTGCCAGCAGTTCGGGATATCTTGTGACCGGGGAGCTGTTTTTT | CASSSGYLVTGELFF
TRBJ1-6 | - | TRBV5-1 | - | TGCGCCAGCAGCTTGCTCGACCGAAGGAGCTCCTATAATTCACCCCTCCACTTT | CASSLLDRRSSYNSPLHF
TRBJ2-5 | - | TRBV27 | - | TGTGCCAGCAGTTTCACTAGCCGAGAGACCCAGTACTTC | CASSFTSRETQYF
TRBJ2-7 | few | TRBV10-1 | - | TGCGCCAGCAGCCAGGGTAAGGGCTACGAGCAGTACTTC | CASSQGKGYEQYF
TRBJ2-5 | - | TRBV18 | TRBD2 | TGTGCCAGCTCACCACGGGGACTAGCGGGACAAGAGACCCAGTACTTC | CASSPRGLAGQETQYF
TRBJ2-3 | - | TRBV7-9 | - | TGTGCCAGCAGTCTCACTGCGGGCACAGATACGCAGTATTTT | CASSLTAGTDTQYF
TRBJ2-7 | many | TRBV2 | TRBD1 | TGTGCCAGCAGGATGGGACAGGGAGTGGTGAGCGAGCAGTACTTC | CASRMGQGVVSEQYF
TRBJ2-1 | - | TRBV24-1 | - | TGTGCCACCAGTGATCCCGGACAGCCGAGCTCCTACAATGAGCAGTTCTTC | CATSDPGQPSSYNEQFF
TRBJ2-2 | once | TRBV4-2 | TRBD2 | TGTGCCAGCAGCCAACCCTCGGGGGGGGACGGGGAGCTGTTTTTT | CASSQPSGGDGELFF
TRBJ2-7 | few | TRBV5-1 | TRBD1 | TGCGCCAGCAGCTTAGGGACAGTAGGGTACGAGCAGTACTTC | CASSLGTVGYEQYF
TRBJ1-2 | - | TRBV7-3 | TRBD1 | TGTGCCAGCAGCTTAAACAGGGGACCTAACTATGGCTACACCTTC | CASSLNRGPNYGYTF
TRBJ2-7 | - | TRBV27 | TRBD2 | TGTGCCAGCAGTGTCACTAGCGGCTACGAGCAGTACTTC | CASSVTSGYEQYF
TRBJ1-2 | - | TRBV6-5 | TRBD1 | TGTGCCAGCAGTTACCTGGGACAGGGCAACTATGGCTACACCTTC | CASSYLGQGNYGYTF
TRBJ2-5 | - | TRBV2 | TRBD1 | TGTGCCAGCGGGCAGGGGGAGCGAGAGACCCAGTACTTC | CASGQGERETQYF
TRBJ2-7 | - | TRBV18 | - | TGTGCCAGCTCACGAGACAGCCATGGGAACGAGCAGTACTTC | CASSRDSHGNEQYF
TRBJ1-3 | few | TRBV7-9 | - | TGTGCCAGCAGCTTAGCAGGCGGCGGAAACACCATATATTTT | CASSLAGGGNTIYF
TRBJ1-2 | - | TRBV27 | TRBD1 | TGTGCCAGCAGTTTTGCACAGGGGACGGGAGGCTACACCTTC | CASSFAQGTGGYTF
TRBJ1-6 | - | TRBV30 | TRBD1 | TGTGCCTGGACGGGACAGCTAAATTCACCCCTCCACTTT | CAWTGQLNSPLHF
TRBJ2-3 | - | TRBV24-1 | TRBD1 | TGTGCCACCAGTGACCCGAGGGGACAGTTCACAGATACGCAGTATTTT | CATSDPRGQFTDTQYF
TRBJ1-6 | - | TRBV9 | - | TGTGCCAGCAGCGTATCAGGGGCATATAATTCACCCCTCCACTTT | CASSVSGAYNSPLHF
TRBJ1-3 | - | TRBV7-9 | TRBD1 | TGTGCCAGCAGCCCCACAGGGGGCGGAAACACCATATATTTT | CASSPTGGGNTIYF
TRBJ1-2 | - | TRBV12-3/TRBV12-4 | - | TGTGCCAGCAGCTCCAGGGTAGGTGGCTACACCTTC | CASSSRVGGYTF
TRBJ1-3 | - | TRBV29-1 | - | TGCAGCGTCCGAGAGACAGGAATCTCTGGAAACACCATATATTTT | CSVRETGISGNTIYF
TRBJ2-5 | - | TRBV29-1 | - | TGCAGCGTTGAAGAGCGGGGCAGGGATAGAGAGACCCAGTACTTC | CSVEERGRDRETQYF
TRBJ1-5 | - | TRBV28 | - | TGTGCCAGCAGTTTCCCGGGACATATGCAGCCCCAGCATTTT | CASSFPGHMQPQHF
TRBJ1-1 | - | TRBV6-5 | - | TGTGCCAGCAGTTACTCGTGGGCCAGGATGAACACTGAAGCTTTCTTT | CASSYSWARMNTEAFF
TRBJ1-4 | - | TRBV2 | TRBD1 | TGTGCCAGCAGTGGTACAGGGGTTGCAGGGGAAAAACTGTTTTTT | CASSGTGVAGEKLFF
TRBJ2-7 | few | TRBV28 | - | TGTGCCAGCTACAGGACCCCCTACGAGCAGTACTTC | CASYRTPYEQYF
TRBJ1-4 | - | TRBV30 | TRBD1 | TGTGCCTGTACAGGGGGCGAAAAACTGTTTTTT | CACTGGEKLFF
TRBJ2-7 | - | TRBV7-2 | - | TGTGCCAGCAGCTCCCCGGGCGGGACCCCCTACGAGCAGTACTTC | CASSSPGGTPYEQYF
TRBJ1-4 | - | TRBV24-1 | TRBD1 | TGTGCCACCAGTGAAAGACAGGGTCCCAATGAAAAACTGTTTTTT | CATSERQGPNEKLFF
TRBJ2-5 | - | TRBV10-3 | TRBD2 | TGTGCCATCAGTGCCGGGACTAGCGGGAGGGCCCAGACCCAGTACTTC | CAISAGTSGRAQTQYF
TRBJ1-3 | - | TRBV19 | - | TGTGCCAGTGGTTACAGGGATCTTCCTGGAAACACCATATATTTT | CASGYRDLPGNTIYF